This TCR beta chain comes out of a study of CD8+CD57+ T cells in acquired aplastic anemia (dated 2018 in TCRdb). Study-wide context: A mean of around 3.3 ug of DNA, ranging from roughly 0.2 to 27.4 ug, was extracted from sorted CD4+ and CD8+ cells. CD8+CD57+ expansion was defined as a frequency above the mean frequency observed in healthy subjects.

Summary of the overall study and its limitations: Over 25 CD8+ CDR3 sequences were found in both patients and controls but appeared to be highly expressed in patients and within the immunodominant clones of the patients. Between patients and healthy controls, no significant difference in CD8+ Simpson's diversity was found (P=0.060).

TCR beta VDJ combination and CDR3 sequence profiling used genomic DNA as the template. TCR repertoire sequencing was run on an Illumina HiSeq 2000. Turning to the authors' computational methods: Repertoire assessment relied on Simpson's diversity index, CDR3 size and DJ length profiles, and TRBV/TRBJ rearrangement plots. The most abundant DNA sequence in the deep sequencing data was defined as the immunodominant clone. CDR3 amino acid sequences were checked for sharing between subjects and were compared against published repertoires and the VDJdb database. TCRdb passed the public sequencing reads through fastp at Q25 and MiXCR, retaining productive beta sequences. Rows with a matching CDR3 protein are joined into one entry that keeps the most common DNA and genes. TCRdb's processing, not the authors' own work, is the source of the V and J calls. In this sample the table shows about 200,000 distinct CDR3 sequences, 60% to 80% of which occur a single time. Around 58% of the sample is in the top ten clones.

Via the germline V gene (reference sequence), CDR1 is LNHDA and CDR2 SQIVND. Counted from cysteine to phenylalanine, this CDR3 has 11 amino acids. Only the CDR3 DNA stays, 33 bases, in frame from base 1. The junction shows trimming of 6 bases on V and 3 bases on J, plus 5 bases between the germline ends. This clonotype was counted a few times. Its antigen remains unidentified. Per-base qualities were not stored, and no clone one base away is much larger. Patients chosen for sequencing had shown expansion of CD8+CD57+ cells by flow cytometry. All patients had severe acquired aplastic anemia diagnosed by International Study of Aplastic Anemia and Agranulocytosis and Camitta criteria. No therapy had been received by the patients at the time of blood sampling. In this study, sorted CD4+ and CD8+ T cells from the blood of healthy subjects and of severe aplastic anemia patients had their TCR repertoires deep-sequenced. In the USA, patient enrollment took place under clinicaltrials.gov protocols 00001620, 01623167, 00001397, 00071045, 00081523 and 00961064. Ficoll-Paque density gradient centrifugation was used to isolate peripheral blood mononuclear cells. Before DNA was extracted, CD4+ and CD8+ T cells were sorted using either FACS or magnetic beads.

The chain couples TRBV19 to TRBJ1-1, with an unclear D gene assignment. The sample comprised sorted CD4+, CD8+, or CD8+CD57+ T cells (not recorded which) from PBMCs. This receptor was identified in a human donor with aplastic anemia. This receptor carries the CDR3 CASSLYTEAFF. The nucleotide sequence is TGTGCCAGTAGCCTTTACACTGAAGCTTTCTTT.